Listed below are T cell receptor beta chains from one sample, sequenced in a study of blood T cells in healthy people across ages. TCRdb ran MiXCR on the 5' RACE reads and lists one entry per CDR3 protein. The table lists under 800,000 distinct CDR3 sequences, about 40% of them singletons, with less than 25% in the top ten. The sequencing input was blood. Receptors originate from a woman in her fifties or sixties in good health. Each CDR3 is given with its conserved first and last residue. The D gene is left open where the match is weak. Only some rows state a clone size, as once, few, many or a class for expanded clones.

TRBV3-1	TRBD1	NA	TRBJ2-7	TGTGCCAGCAGCCATGACAGGGGCAATGAGCAGTACTTC	CASSHDRGNEQYF
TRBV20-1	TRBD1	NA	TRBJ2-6	TGCAGTGCTAAGAGGGGGGGGACAGGGATCTCTGGGGCCAACGTCCTGACTTTC	CSAKRGGTGISGANVLTF
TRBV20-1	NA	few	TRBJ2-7	TGCAGTGCTAGAGATAGGGCGGGCGCCTACGAGCAGTACTTC	CSARDRAGAYEQYF
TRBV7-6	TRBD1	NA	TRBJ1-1	TGTGCCAGCAGCCCCGGGACAGCGCTTATCACTGAAGCTTTCTTT	CASSPGTALITEAFF
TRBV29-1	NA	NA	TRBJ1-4	TGCAGCGTTGAACGTACAACTAATGAAAAACTGTTTTTT	CSVERTTNEKLFF
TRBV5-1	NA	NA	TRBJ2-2	TGCGCCAGCAGCTTGGACCAGCCGCGCAACACCGGGGAGCTGTTTTTT	CASSLDQPRNTGELFF
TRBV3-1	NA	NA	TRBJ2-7	TGTGCCAGCAGCGCCCCCTCTAACGAGCAGTACTTC	CASSAPSNEQYF
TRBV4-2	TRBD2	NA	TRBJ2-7	TGTGCCAGCAGCCAAGATTTCACTAGCGGGGTTTACGAGCAGTACTTC	CASSQDFTSGVYEQYF
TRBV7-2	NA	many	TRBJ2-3	TGTGCCAGCAGCTTAGTGGGGGCGGGCACAGATACGCAGTATTTT	CASSLVGAGTDTQYF
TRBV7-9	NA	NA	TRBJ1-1	TGTGCCAGCAGCTTAGATTGGGAAGCTTTCTTT	CASSLDWEAFF
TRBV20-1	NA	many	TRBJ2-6	TGCAGTGCTTCGACAGAGCCTGGGGCCAACGTCCTGACTTTC	CSASTEPGANVLTF
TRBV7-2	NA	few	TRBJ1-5	TGTGCCAGCAGCTCTGGCCCCGGGCAGCCCCAGCATTTT	CASSSGPGQPQHF
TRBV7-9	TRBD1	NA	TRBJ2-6	TGTGCCAGCAGCACCCAGGGGGCTGGGGCCAACGTCCTGACTTTC	CASSTQGAGANVLTF
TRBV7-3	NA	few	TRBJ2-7	TGTGCCAGCAGCCCCAGCTCGGGGAGTGTTGAGCAGTACTTC	CASSPSSGSVEQYF
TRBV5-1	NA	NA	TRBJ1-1	TGCGCCAGCAGCCAAGGGACACCTAACACTGAAGCTTTCTTT	CASSQGTPNTEAFF
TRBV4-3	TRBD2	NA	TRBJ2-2	TGCGCCAGCAGCCAAGCCCCACTAGCGGGAGTCACCGGGGAGCTGTTTTTT	CASSQAPLAGVTGELFF
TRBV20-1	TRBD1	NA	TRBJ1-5	TGCAGTGCTCGGCGAACGGGACAGGGTCGGTCAGGACAGCCCCAGCATTTT	CSARRTGQGRSGQPQHF
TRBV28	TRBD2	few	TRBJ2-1	TGTGCCAGCAGACCCGGGACTAGTAAGGATGAGCAGTTCTTC	CASRPGTSKDEQFF
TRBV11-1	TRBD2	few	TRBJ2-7	TGTGCCAGCAGCTTAGGTCGACTAGCGGGAGAGCGTGAGCAGTACTTC	CASSLGRLAGEREQYF
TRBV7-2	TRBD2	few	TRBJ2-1	TGTGCCAGCAGCTTAGTGTCAGCGGGAGGGCCCCATGAGCAGTTCTTC	CASSLVSAGGPHEQFF
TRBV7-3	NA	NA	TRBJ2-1	TGTGCCAGCAGCTCATCAGGGGGGGGTGAGCAGTTCTTC	CASSSSGGGEQFF
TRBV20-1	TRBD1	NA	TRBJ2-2	TGCAGTGGAATGGGGACAGGGGGCACCGGGGAGCTGTTTTTT	CSGMGTGGTGELFF
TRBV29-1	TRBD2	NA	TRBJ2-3	TGCAGCGCTCCGGGAGCGGGAGACCCAGATACGCAGTATTTT	CSAPGAGDPDTQYF
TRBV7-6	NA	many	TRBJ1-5	TGTGCCAGCAGCTTAAGTGCAGCATCTAGCAATCAGCCCCAGCATTTT	CASSLSAASSNQPQHF
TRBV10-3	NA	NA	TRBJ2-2	TGTGCCATCAGTGACCCTGGGGACACTGAGAACACCGGGGAGCTGTTTTTT	CAISDPGDTENTGELFF
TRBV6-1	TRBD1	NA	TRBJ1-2	TGTGCCAGCAGTGAAGAAGGGGCAGGGGGCTCGCGCTACACCTTC	CASSEEGAGGSRYTF
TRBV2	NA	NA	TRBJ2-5	TGTGCCAGCAGTGAAAGGATCGGGACCCAGTACTTC	CASSERIGTQYF
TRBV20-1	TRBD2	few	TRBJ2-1	TGCAGTGCTAGAGTAGCGGGAGGGCCCAATGAGCAGTTCTTC	CSARVAGGPNEQFF
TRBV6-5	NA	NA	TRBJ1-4	TGTGCCAGCAGTTACTCAAGTAGGGGAGGTGAAAAACTGTTTTTT	CASSYSSRGGEKLFF
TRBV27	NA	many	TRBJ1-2	TGTGCCAGCAGTTTTGAGGAGGGCCGAGGCTACACCTTC	CASSFEEGRGYTF
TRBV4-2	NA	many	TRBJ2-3	TGTGCCAGCAGCCAAGGCCGAAGCACAGATACGCAGTATTTT	CASSQGRSTDTQYF
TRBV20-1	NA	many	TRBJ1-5	TGCAGTGCTAGAGAATCCGCCAGGGTACAGCCCCAGCATTTT	CSARESARVQPQHF
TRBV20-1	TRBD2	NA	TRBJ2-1	TGCAGTGCTAGAGATGGAAGCGGGAGCTCCTACGAGCAGTTCTTC	CSARDGSGSSYEQFF
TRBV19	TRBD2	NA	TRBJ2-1	TGTGCCAGTAGTATAGATCAGGGGACTAGCTACAATGAGCAGTTCTTC	CASSIDQGTSYNEQFF
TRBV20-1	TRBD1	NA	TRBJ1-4	TGCAGTGCTAGGGGACAGGGATCCGAGACTCGGAAACTGTTTTTT	CSARGQGSETRKLFF
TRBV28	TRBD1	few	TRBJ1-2	TGTGCCAGCAGTGTTCAGGACAGGGGACCGTATGGCTACACCTTC	CASSVQDRGPYGYTF
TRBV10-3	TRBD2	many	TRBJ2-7	TGTGCCATCAGTGCAGGGACTAGCGGGATCTACGAGCAGTACTTC	CAISAGTSGIYEQYF
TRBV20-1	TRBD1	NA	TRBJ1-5	TGCAGTGCTAGGGAGATGACAGGGAGGCCCCAGCATTTT	CSAREMTGRPQHF
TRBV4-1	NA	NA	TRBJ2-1	TGCGCCAGCAGCCAAGTAGACCTAGGCTTTTCCTACAATGAGCAGTTCTTC	CASSQVDLGFSYNEQFF
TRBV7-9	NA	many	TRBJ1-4	TGTGCCAGCAGGTTCGACAGTGCAACTAATGAAAAACTGTTTTTT	CASRFDSATNEKLFF
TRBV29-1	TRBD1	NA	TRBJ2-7	TGCAGCGTAGAACAGGGGGCCCTATACGAGCAGTACTTC	CSVEQGALYEQYF
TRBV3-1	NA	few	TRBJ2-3	TGTGCCAGCAGCCAAGGTATCGGAGCCATCACAGATACGCAGTATTTT	CASSQGIGAITDTQYF
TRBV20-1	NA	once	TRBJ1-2	TGCAGTGCTACCGGACAGAACTATGGCTACACCTTC	CSATGQNYGYTF
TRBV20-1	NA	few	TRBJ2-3	TGCAGTGCTAGGGGTCTAGCGGATACGCAGTATTTT	CSARGLADTQYF
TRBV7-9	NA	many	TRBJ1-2	TGTGCCAGCAGCTTAGGTCGTGGGAACTATGGCTACACCTTC	CASSLGRGNYGYTF
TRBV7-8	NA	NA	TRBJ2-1	TGTGCCAGCAGCTCCCCAACTGACCCCGGAGGTTCCTACAATGAGCAGTTCTTC	CASSSPTDPGGSYNEQFF
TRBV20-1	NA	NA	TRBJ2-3	TGCAGTGCTAGCGCGCGGGGGCCCACAGATACGCAGTATTTT	CSASARGPTDTQYF
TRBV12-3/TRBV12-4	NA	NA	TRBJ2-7	TGTGCCAGCAGTGTAGCGGAACAGTCCTACGAGCAGTACTTC	CASSVAEQSYEQYF
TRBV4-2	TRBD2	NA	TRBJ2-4	TGTGCCAGCAGCCAAGATCTCCTCGGACTAGCGGGCCTAGCCAAAAACATTCAGTACTTC	CASSQDLLGLAGLAKNIQYF
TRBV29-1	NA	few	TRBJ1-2	TGCAGCTTTTCCGGGACACTGTATGGCTACACCTTC	CSFSGTLYGYTF
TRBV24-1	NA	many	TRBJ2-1	TGTGCCACCAGTGATTTACGGAGCTCCTACAATGAGCAGTTCTTC	CATSDLRSSYNEQFF
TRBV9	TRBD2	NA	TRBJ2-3	TGTGCCAGCAGCGTAGCAGCGGGAAGCCCCACAGATACGCAGTATTTT	CASSVAAGSPTDTQYF
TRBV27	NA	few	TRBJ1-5	TGTGCCAGCAGACAGACAGTCTATAGCAATCAGCCCCAGCATTTT	CASRQTVYSNQPQHF
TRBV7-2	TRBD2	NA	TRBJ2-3	TGTGCCAGCAGACCCAGCGGGAAGAGCACAGATACGCAGTATTTT	CASRPSGKSTDTQYF
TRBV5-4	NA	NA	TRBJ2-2	TGTGCCAGCAGCTTGGACCAGGGGGGGGTCACCGGGGAGCTGTTTTTT	CASSLDQGGVTGELFF
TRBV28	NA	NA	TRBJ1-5	TGTGCCAGCAGTTTAGACACTGGGGCCAATCAGCCCCAGCATTTT	CASSLDTGANQPQHF